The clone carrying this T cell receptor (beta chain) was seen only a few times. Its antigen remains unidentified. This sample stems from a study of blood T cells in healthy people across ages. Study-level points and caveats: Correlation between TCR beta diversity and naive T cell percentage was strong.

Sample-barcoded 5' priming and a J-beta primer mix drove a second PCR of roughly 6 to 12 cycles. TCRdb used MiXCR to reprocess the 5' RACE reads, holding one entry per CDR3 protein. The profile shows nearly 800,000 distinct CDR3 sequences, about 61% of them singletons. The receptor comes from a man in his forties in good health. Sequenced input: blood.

The CDR3 DNA reads TGCAGCGTTGGTTTAACAGGGGCCTACAATGAGCAGTTCTTC. Translation: CSVGLTGAYNEQFF. The V gene is TRBV29-1, the J gene TRBJ2-1; 7 bases map to TRBD1. The CDR3 is 14 amino acids. Germline assignment: CDR1 SQVTM and CDR2 ANQGSEA. Trimming cost V 4 bases and J 2 bases; bases outside gene matches: 5.